In this sample, the clone carrying this T cell receptor (beta chain) turned up many times. RNA transcripts were the source from which TCR beta CDR3 regions were amplified. The authors performed first-round RT-PCR with HTBI primers and then a second-round multiplex PCR. In TCRdb, the multiplex PCR reads were re-called with MiXCR into one record per CDR3 protein. The table records hundreds of thousands of distinct CDR3 sequences, about two fifths of them present only once. CDR3 length equals 15 residues. V gave up 6 bases and J gave up 5 bases; unmatched junction bases: 9. Germline V gene data show CDR1 as SNHLY and CDR2 as FYNNEI. This sample stems from a study of Graves' ophthalmopathy and Graves' hyperthyroidism.

V and J are TRBV2 and TRBJ2-5, with TRBD1 matching 10 bases. This sequence was found in an adult man with Graves' ophthalmopathy. The sequencing sample was made of peripheral blood. The CDR3 sequence is CASSPRQGAWETQYF. The CDR3 DNA is TGTGCCAGCAGCCCGAGACAGGGGGCATGGGAGACCCAGTACTTC.